The clone carrying this T cell receptor (beta chain) was recorded once. No antigen is known for it. Amplification used 60 Vbeta primers and 13 Jbeta primers. Sequencing used immunoSEQ multiplex PCR; TCRdb keeps in-frame clones, though not all of them. The sample carries 100,000 to 150,000 clones, around 80% recorded once. These data originate in a study of cytomegalovirus exposure and HLA in healthy donors. Germline V lookup: CDR1 ENHRY, CDR2 SYGVKD. The CDR3 totals 14 residues. The ends were cut back, 4 bases at V and 1 base at J, with 8 bases in the middle. Study-level results: Highly shared sequence variants in one cluster were likely a sequencing artifact.

The chain uses TRBV10-3 and TRBJ1-3, with D perhaps TRBD1 (5 bases). The sequence derives from a man younger than 40 in good health and CMV-seronegative. The sequenced sample consisted of PBMCs. CDR3 amino acids: CAISGGGSGNTIYF. In DNA form, the CDR3 reads TGTGCCATCAGTGGGGGGGGATCTGGAAACACCATATATTTT.